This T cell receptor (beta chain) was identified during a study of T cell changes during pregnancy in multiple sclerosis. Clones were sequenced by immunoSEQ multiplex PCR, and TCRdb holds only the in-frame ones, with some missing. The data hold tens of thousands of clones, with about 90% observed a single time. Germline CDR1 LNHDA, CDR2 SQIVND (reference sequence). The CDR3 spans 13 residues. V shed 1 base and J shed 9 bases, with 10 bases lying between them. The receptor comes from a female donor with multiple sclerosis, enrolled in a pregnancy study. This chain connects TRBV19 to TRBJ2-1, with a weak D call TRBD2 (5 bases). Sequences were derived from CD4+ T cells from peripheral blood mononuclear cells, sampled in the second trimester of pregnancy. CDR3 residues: CASSIGGLGEQFF. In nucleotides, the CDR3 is TGTGCCAGTAGTATAGGAGGGTTGGGTGAGCAGTTCTTC.